This T cell receptor (beta chain) was identified during a study of regulatory T cells in long-lasting Graves disease. General study points: A reduction in accuracy may have resulted from the small sample size.

The CDR3 is 16 residues long. J lost 6 bases, V lost 7 bases, and 14 bases had no gene match. Germline V gene data show CDR1 as WSHSY and CDR2 as SAAADI. CDR3 regions were amplified by Arm-PCR using iRepertoire HTBI primers to build TCR beta libraries. TCRdb reprocessed the multiplex PCR reads with MiXCR, giving one entry per CDR3 protein. The top ten clones hold 20% to 25% of a sample with 500,000 or so distinct CDR3 sequences, roughly 16% of them seen once. This sample's time point: newly diagnosed GD, antithyroid drugs for less than 3 months. Researchers made the TCR library from RNA that was extracted from PBMCs. This clonotype was recorded at least ten times. Its antigen is not identified. These sequences were also reported in another study, on T cells in Graves' hyperthyroidism and ophthalmopathy. That report notes: Newly diagnosed hyperthyroidism, duration under 2 months, in patients aged 18 to 65. Initially, a first-round RT-PCR of the TCR CDR3 employed the HTBI primer set.

Sequencing used peripheral blood mononuclear cells (PBMCs), obtained at new diagnosis, from a patient treated with antithyroid drugs. The V and J genes are TRBV10-2 and TRBJ1-2; TRBD1 agrees at 10 bases. The TCR sequence derives from a woman aged 35 to 60 with Graves disease. The CDR3 region has the DNA TGCGCCAGCACTGCTTTCGCAGGGACAGGGGCGGATGGCTACACCTTC. Translated, it gives CASTAFAGTGADGYTF.